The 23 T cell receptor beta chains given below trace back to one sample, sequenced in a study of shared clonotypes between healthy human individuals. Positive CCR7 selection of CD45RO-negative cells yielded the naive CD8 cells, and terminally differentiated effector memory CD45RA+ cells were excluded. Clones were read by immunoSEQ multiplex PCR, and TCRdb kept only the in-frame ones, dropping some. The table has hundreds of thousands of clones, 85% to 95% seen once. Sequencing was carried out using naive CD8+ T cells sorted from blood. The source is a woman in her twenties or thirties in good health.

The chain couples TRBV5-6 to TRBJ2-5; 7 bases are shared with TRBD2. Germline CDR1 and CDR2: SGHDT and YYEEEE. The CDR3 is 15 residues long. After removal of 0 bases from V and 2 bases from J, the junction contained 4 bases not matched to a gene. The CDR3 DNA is TGTGCCAGCAGCTTGGGTGGGGGAGGGCAAGAGACCCAGTACTTC. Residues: CASSLGGGGQETQYF.

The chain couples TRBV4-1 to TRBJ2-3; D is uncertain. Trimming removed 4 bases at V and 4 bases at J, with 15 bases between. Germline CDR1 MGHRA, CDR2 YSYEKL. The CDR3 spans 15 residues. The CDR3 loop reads CASSPPQPSADTQYF. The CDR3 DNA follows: TGCGCCAGCAGCCCGCCCCAACCCAGCGCAGATACGCAGTATTTT.

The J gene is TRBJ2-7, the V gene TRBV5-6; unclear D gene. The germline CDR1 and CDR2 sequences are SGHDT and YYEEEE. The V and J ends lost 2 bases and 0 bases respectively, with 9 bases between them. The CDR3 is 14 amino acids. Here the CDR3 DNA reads TGTGCCAGCAGCTTTCAGTGGGGCTCCTACGAGCAGTACTTC. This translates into CASSFQWGSYEQYF.

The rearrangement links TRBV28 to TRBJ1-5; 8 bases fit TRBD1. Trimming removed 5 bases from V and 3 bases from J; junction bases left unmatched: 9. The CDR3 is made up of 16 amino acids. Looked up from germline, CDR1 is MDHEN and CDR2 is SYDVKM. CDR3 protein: CASSPGTGRINQPQHF. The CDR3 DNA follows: TGTGCCAGCAGTCCAGGGACAGGCAGAATCAATCAGCCCCAGCATTTT. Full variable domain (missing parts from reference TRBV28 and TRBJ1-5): DVKVTQSSRYLVKRTGEKVFLECVQDMDHENMFWYRQDPGLGLRLIYFSYDVKMKEKGDIPEGYSVSREKKERFSLILESASTNQTSMYLCASSPGTGRINQPQHFGDGTRLSIL.

The CDR3 is CASSTGTGIVTGELFF. The CDR3 nucleotides read TGTGCCAGCAGTACCGGGACAGGGATCGTCACCGGGGAGCTGTTTTTT. V usage is TRBV27 and J usage is TRBJ2-2; 9 bases fit TRBD1. The CDR3 has 16 amino acids. V trimming: 5 bases; J trimming: 4 bases; junction bases outside the gene matches: 8. Germline V gene data show CDR1 as MNHEY and CDR2 as SMNVEV (reference sequence).

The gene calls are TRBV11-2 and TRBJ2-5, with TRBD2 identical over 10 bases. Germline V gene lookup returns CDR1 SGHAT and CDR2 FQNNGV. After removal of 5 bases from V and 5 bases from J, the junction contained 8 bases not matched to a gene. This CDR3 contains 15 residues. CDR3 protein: CASSPRTSGWETQYF. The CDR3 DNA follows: TGTGCCAGCAGCCCCCGGACTAGCGGATGGGAGACCCAGTACTTC.

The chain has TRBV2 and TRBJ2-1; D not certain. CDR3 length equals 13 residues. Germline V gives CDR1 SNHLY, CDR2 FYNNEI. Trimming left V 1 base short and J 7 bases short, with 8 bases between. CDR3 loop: CASSEEIGNEQFF. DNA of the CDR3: TGTGCCAGCAGTGAAGAGATAGGGAATGAGCAGTTCTTC.

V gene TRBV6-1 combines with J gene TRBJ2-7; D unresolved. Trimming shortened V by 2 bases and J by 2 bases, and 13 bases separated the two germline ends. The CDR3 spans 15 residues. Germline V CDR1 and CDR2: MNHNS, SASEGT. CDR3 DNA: TGTGCCAGCAGTGAACTACGAATGTCGCCCTACGAGCAGTACTTC. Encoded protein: CASSELRMSPYEQYF.

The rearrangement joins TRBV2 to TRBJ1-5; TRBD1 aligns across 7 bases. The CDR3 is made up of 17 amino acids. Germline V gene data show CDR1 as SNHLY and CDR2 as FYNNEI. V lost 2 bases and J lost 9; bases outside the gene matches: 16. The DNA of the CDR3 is TGTGCCAGCAGTGAAAGGGCCCGGCAGGGGGGCTTTTGGCCCCAGCATTTT. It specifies CASSERARQGGFWPQHF.

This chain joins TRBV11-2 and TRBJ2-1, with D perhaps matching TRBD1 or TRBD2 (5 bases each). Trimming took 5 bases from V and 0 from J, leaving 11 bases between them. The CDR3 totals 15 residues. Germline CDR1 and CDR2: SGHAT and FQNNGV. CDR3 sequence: CASSPGRSSYNEQFF. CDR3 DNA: TGTGCCAGCAGCCCGGGACGGTCCTCCTACAATGAGCAGTTCTTC.

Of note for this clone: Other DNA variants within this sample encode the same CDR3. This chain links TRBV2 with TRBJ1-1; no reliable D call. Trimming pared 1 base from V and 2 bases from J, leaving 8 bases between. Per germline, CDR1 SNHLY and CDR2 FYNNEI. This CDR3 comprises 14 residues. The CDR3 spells CASSEGRRNTEAFF. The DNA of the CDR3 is TGTGCCAGCAGTGAAGGAAGGAGAAACACTGAAGCTTTCTTT.

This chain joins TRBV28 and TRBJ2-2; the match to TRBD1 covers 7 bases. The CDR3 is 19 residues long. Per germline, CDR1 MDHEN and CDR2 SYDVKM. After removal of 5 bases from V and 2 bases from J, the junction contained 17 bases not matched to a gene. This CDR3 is CASSPWATDRTLNTGELFF. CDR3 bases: TGTGCCAGCAGTCCGTGGGCCACGGACAGGACACTAAACACCGGGGAGCTGTTTTTT.

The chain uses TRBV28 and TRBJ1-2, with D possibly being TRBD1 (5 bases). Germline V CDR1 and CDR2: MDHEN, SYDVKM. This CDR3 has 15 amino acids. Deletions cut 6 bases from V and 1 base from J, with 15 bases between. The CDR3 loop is CASRLTVGSNYGYTF. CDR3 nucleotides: TGTGCCAGCAGACTGACAGTCGGCAGTAACTATGGCTACACCTTC.

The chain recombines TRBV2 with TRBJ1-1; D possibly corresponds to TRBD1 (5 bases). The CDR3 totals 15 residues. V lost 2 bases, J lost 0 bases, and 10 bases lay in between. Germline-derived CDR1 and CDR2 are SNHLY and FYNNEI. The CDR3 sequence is CASSEQDTLNTEAFF. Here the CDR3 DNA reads TGTGCCAGCAGTGAACAGGACACCCTGAACACTGAAGCTTTCTTT.

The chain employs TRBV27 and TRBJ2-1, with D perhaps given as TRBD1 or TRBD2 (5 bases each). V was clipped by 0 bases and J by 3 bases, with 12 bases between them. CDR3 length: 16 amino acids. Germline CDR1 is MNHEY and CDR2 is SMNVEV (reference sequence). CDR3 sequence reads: CASSLSWGSVYNEQFF. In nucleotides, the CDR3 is TGTGCCAGCAGTTTATCGTGGGGGAGTGTCTACAATGAGCAGTTCTTC.

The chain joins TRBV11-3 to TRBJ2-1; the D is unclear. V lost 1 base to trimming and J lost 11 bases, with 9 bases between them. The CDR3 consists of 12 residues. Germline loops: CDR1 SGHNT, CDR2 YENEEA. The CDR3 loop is CASSLGGFQQFF. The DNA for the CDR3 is TGTGCCAGCAGCTTAGGGGGATTCCAGCAGTTCTTC.

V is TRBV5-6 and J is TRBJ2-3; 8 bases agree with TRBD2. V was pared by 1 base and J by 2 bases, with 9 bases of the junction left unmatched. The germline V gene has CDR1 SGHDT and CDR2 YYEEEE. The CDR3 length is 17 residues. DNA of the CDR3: TGTGCCAGCAGCTTGTGGGCGGGAGGCCTCTACACAGATACGCAGTATTTT. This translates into CASSLWAGGLYTDTQYF.

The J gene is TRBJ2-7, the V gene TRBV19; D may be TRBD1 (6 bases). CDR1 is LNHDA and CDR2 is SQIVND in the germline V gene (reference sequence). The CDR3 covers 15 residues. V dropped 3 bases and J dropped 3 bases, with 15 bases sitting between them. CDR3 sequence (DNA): TGTGCCAGTAGTATGGCCGGGACATACTTCTACGAGCAGTACTTC. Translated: CASSMAGTYFYEQYF.

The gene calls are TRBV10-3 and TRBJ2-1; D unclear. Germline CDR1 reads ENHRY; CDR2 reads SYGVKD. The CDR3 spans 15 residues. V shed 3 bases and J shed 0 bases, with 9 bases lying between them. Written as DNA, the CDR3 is TGTGCCATCAGTGATGGCGGCTTCTCCTACAATGAGCAGTTCTTC. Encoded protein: CAISDGGFSYNEQFF.

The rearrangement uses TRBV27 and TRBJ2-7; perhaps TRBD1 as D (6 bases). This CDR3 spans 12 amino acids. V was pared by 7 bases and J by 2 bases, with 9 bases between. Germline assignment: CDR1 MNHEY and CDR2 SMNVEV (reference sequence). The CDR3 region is CASKKGAYEQYF. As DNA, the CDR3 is TGTGCCAGCAAGAAGGGGGCCTACGAGCAGTACTTC.

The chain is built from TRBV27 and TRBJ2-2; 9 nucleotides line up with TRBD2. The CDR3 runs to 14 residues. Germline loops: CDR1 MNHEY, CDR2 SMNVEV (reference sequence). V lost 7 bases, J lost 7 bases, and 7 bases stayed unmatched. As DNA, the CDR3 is TGTGCCAGCATGGCTAGCGGGAAGGGCGGGGAGCTGTTTTTT. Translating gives CASMASGKGGELFF.

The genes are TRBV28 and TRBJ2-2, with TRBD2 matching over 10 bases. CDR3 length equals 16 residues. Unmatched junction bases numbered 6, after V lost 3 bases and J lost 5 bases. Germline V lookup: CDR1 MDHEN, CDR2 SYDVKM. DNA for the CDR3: TGTGCCAGCAGTTTGAGGCTAGCGGGAGAAACCGGGGAGCTGTTTTTT. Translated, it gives CASSLRLAGETGELFF.

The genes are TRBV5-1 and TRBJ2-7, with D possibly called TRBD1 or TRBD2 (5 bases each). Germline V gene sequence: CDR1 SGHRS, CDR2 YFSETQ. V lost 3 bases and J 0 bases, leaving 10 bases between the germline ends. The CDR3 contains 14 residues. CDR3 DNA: TGCGCCAGCAGCTCGGGACGTGCCTCCTACGAGCAGTACTTC. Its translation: CASSSGRASYEQYF.